Listed below are T cell receptor beta chains from one sample, sequenced in a study of blood T cell repertoires in COVID-19. Only in-frame clones appear in the TCRdb table, and some are missing; sequencing was by immunoSEQ multiplex PCR. The profile shows 150,000 to 200,000 clones, about 88% of them singletons. Material for sequencing was peripheral blood. The receptors here all came from a man aged 35-49 years with active or convalescent COVID-19. CDR3s include the opening cysteine and the closing phenylalanine or tryptophan. Each record gives: clone size, V gene, J gene, D gene, CDR3 protein, CDR3 DNA. D genes are given only for firm matches. Size is omitted from some rows. Given values are once, few, many or a class for expanded clones.

>once|TRBV11-2|TRBJ1-1|TRBD1
CASSLMDRVGAFF
TGTGCCAGCAGCTTAATGGACAGGGTGGGAGCTTTCTTT
>.|TRBV19|TRBJ1-1|TRBD1
CASDRGGPFGAFF
TGTGCCAGTGACAGGGGTGGCCCGTTTGGGGCTTTCTTT
>.|TRBV5-6|TRBJ1-1|.
CASSALGQGTNTEAFF
TGTGCCAGCAGCGCCCTGGGGCAGGGAACCAACACTGAAGCTTTCTTT
>.|TRBV11-3|TRBJ1-2|.
CASSLSGTENDGYTF
TGTGCCAGCAGCTTGTCCGGGACTGAAAACGATGGCTACACCTTC
>.|TRBV2|TRBJ2-3|TRBD2
CASTPHPPSGSSTDTQYF
TGTGCCAGCACCCCTCATCCTCCTAGCGGATCTAGCACAGATACGCAGTATTTT
>.|TRBV7-2|TRBJ2-1|TRBD1
CASVPYRGTNEQFF
TGTGCCAGCGTACCATACAGGGGGACCAATGAGCAGTTCTTC
>.|TRBV5-5|TRBJ1-1|TRBD1
CASSLRQGLFTNTEAFF
TGTGCCAGCAGCTTACGACAGGGGCTCTTTACGAACACTGAAGCTTTCTTT
>.|TRBV7-9|TRBJ2-1|.
CASSPTGGGDRNEQFF
TGTGCCAGCAGCCCGACTGGGGGAGGAGACCGCAATGAGCAGTTCTTC
>few|TRBV28|TRBJ1-5|.
CASSFTLPGAPQPQHF
TGTGCCAGCAGCTTTACTCTACCAGGGGCCCCCCAGCCCCAGCATTTT
>.|TRBV5-5|TRBJ2-2|.
CASSLIRVNTGELFF
TGTGCCAGCAGCTTGATCAGGGTGAACACCGGGGAGCTGTTTTTT
>.|TRBV6-5|TRBJ2-1|.
CASSYSEGPYNEQFF
TGTGCCAGCAGTTACTCGGAGGGGCCATACAATGAGCAGTTCTTC
>.|TRBV4-3|TRBJ2-5|.
CASNHPQAGTAGETQYF
TGCGCCAGCAACCACCCTCAAGCTGGGACCGCGGGGGAGACCCAGTACTTC
>.|TRBV5-6|TRBJ1-1|TRBD1
CASSSAGTVGDTEAFF
TGTGCCAGCAGCTCAGCCGGGACAGTGGGCGACACTGAAGCTTTCTTT
>.|TRBV5-6|TRBJ2-4|TRBD2
CASSATLSGRGKNIQYF
TGTGCCAGCAGCGCAACCCTTAGCGGGAGGGGCAAAAACATTCAGTACTTC
>.|TRBV7-2|TRBJ1-5|TRBD1
CASSLWTGGNQPQHF
TGTGCCAGCAGCTTATGGACAGGGGGCAATCAGCCCCAGCATTTT
>.|TRBV14|TRBJ2-2|.
CASSPVNTGELFF
TGTGCCAGCAGCCCAGTTAACACCGGGGAGCTGTTTTTT
>.|TRBV7-2|TRBJ1-1|.
CASSLGNMNTEAFF
TGTGCCAGCAGCTTAGGTAACATGAACACTGAAGCTTTCTTT
>.|TRBV7-9|TRBJ2-3|.
CASSPDGAPDTQYF
TGTGCCAGCAGCCCCGACGGAGCCCCAGATACGCAGTATTTT
>.|TRBV7-2|TRBJ2-1|.
CASSPTGTRGYNEQFF
TGTGCCAGCAGCCCCACCGGGACTCGGGGCTACAATGAGCAGTTCTTC
>.|TRBV7-9|TRBJ2-1|.
CASSSYGGSSSYNEQFF
TGTGCCAGCAGCTCCTATGGCGGGTCCAGCTCCTACAATGAGCAGTTCTTC
>once|TRBV4-3|TRBJ2-3|TRBD2
CASSWTSGDTDTQYF
TGCGCCAGCAGCTGGACTAGCGGGGACACAGATACGCAGTATTTT
>once|TRBV30|TRBJ2-7|TRBD1
CAWSVRGQGAREQYF
TGTGCCTGGAGTGTACGGGGACAGGGGGCGCGAGAGCAGTACTTC
>.|TRBV5-1|TRBJ2-1|TRBD1
CASSLGDRVWNEQFF
TGCGCCAGCAGCTTGGGAGACAGGGTTTGGAATGAGCAGTTCTTC
>few|TRBV5-5|TRBJ2-7|TRBD1
CASSLTQGVFYEQYF
TGTGCCAGCAGCTTGACACAGGGGGTGTTCTACGAGCAGTACTTC
>.|TRBV6-2/TRBV6-3|TRBJ1-1|.
CASSYAAGSNTEAFF
TGTGCCAGCAGTTATGCAGCAGGCAGCAACACTGAAGCTTTCTTT